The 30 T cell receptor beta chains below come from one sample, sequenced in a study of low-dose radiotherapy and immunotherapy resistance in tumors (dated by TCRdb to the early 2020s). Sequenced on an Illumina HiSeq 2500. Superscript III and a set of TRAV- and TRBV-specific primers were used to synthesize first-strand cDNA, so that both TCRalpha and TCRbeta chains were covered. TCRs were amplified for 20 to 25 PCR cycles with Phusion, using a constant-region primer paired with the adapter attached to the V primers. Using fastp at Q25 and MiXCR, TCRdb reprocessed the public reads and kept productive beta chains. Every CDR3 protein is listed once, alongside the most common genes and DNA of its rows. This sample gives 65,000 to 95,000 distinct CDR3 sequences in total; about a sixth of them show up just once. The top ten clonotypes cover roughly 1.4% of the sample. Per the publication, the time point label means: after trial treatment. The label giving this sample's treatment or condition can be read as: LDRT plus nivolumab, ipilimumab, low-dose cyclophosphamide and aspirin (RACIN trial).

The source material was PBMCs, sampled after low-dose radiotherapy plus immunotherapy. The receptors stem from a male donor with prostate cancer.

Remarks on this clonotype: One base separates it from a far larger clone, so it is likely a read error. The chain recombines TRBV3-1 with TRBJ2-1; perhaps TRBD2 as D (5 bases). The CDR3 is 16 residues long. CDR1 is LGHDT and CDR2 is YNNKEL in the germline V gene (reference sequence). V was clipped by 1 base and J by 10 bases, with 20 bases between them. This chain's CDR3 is CASSQVLAGMSYEQFF. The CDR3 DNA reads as TGTGCCAGCAGCCAAGTGTTGGCGGGTATGTCCTACGAGCAGTTCTTC.

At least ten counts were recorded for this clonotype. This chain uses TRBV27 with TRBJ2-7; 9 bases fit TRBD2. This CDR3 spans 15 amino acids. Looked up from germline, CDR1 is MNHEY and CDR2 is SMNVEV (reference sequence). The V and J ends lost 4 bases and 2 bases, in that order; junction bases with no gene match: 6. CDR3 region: CASSSGGRVAYEQYF. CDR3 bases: TGTGCCAGCAGTTCGGGCGGGAGGGTGGCCTACGAGCAGTACTTC.

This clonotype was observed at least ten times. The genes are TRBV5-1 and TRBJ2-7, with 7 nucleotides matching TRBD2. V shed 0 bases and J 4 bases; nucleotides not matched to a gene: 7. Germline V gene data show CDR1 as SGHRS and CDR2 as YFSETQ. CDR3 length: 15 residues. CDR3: CASSLGGSQFYEQYF. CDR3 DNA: TGCGCCAGCAGCTTGGGCGGGAGTCAATTTTACGAGCAGTACTTC.

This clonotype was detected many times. The DNA for the CDR3 is TGTGCCAGCAGTACCCCGGCAGGGATGGGCTATGGCTACACCTTC. It encodes CASSTPAGMGYGYTF. V is TRBV28 and J is TRBJ1-2; D is possibly TRBD1 (5 bases). Germline V gene lookup returns CDR1 MDHEN and CDR2 SYDVKM. This CDR3 is built from 15 residues. The V gene lost 5 bases and the J gene lost 4 bases, with 17 bases spanning the gap.

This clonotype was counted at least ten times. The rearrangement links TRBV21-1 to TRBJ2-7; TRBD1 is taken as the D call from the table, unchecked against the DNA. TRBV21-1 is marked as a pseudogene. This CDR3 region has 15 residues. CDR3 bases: TGTGCCAGCAGCAAAGTCGGTAGGGGTCTAGGGGAGCAGTACTTC. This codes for CASSKVGRGLGEQYF.

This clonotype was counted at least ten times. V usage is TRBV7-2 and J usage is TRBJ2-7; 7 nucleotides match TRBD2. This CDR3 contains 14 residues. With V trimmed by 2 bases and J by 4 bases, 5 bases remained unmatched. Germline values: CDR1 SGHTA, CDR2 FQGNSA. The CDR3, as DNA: TGTGCCAGCAGCTTAATCCCAGCGGGATACGAGCAGTACTTC. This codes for CASSLIPAGYEQYF.

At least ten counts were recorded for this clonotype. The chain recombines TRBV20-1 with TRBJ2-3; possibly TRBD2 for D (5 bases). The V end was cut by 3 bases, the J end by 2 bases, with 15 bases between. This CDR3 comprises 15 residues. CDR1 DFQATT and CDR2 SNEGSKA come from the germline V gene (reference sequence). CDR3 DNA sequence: TGCAGTGCTAGCAGTCTAGCTGGTGACACAGATACGCAGTATTTT. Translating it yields CSASSLAGDTDTQYF.

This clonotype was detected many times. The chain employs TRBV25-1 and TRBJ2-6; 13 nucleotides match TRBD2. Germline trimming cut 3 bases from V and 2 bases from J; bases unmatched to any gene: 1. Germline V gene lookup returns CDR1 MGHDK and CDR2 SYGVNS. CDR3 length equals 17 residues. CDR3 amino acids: CASSETSGRPGANVLTF. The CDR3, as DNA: TGTGCCAGCAGTGAGACTAGCGGGAGGCCTGGGGCCAACGTCCTGACTTTC.

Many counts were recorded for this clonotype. The CDR3 loop is CATNRGSNQPQHF. CDR3 bases: TGTGCCACCAATCGGGGAAGCAATCAGCCCCAGCATTTT. The chain recombines TRBV24-1 with TRBJ1-5; D remains unclear. The CDR3 sequence is 13 residues long. Germline V gene lookup returns CDR1 KGHDR and CDR2 SFDVKD. The V gene lost 8 bases and the J gene lost 1 base, with 8 bases spanning the gap.

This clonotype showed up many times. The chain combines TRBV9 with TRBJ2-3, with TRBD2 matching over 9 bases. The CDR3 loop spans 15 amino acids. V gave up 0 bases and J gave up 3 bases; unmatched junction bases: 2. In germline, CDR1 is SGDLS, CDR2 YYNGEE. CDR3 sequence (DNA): TGTGCCAGCAGCGTAGTGGGACTAGCTACAGATACGCAGTATTTT. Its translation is CASSVVGLATDTQYF.

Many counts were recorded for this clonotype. CDR3 sequence reads: CASSLQQGNEAFF. The CDR3 coding sequence is TGTGCCAGCAGCCTCCAACAGGGAAATGAAGCTTTCTTT. The chain recombines TRBV5-6 with TRBJ1-1, with D possibly being TRBD1 (6 bases). The CDR3 is made up of 13 amino acids. V lost 4 bases, J lost 7 bases, and 14 bases lay in between. Germline V gene data show CDR1 as SGHDT and CDR2 as YYEEEE.

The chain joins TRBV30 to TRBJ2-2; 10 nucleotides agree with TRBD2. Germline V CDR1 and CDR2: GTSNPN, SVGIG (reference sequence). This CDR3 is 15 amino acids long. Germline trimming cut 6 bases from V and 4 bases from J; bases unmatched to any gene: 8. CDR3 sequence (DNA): TGTGCCTGTAGCGGGGCTAGCGGGAGCACCGGGGAGCTGTTTTTT. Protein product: CACSGASGSTGELFF.

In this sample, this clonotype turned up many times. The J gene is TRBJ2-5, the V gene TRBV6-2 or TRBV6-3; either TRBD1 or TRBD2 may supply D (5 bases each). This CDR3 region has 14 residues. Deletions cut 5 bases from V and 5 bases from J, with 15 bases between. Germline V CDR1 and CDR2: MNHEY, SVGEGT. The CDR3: CASSHRGRRETQYF. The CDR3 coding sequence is TGTGCCAGCAGTCACCGGGGCCGCCGGGAGACCCAGTACTTC.

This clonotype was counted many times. The CDR3 DNA reads as TGTGCCAGCAACCCCGGACAGGGCTATGGCTACACCTTC. Encoded protein: CASNPGQGYGYTF. The gene calls are TRBV9 and TRBJ1-2, with 8 bases identical to TRBD1. Germline V CDR1 and CDR2: SGDLS, YYNGEE. V trimming: 6 bases; J trimming: 4 bases; junction bases outside the gene matches: 5. The CDR3 has 13 residues.

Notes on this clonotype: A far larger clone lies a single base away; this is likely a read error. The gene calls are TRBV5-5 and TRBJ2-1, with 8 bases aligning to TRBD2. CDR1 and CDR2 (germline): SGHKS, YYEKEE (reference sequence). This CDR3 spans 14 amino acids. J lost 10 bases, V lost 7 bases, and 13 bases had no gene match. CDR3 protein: CASRKAGGSYEQFF. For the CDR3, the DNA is TGTGCCAGCCGTAAGGCGGGAGGTTCCTACGAGCAGTTCTTC.

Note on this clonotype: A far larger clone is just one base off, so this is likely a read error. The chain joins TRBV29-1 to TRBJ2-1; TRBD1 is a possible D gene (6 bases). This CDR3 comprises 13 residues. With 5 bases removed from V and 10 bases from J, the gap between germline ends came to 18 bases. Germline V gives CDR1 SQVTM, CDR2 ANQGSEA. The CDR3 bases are TGCAGCGTTTCGACAGGATACTCCTACGAGCAGTTCTTC. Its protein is CSVSTGYSYEQFF.

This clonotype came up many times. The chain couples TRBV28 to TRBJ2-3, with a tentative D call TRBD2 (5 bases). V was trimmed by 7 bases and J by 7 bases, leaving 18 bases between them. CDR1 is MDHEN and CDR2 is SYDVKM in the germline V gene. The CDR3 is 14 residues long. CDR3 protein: CASNGEGIGHTQYF. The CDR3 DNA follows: TGTGCCAGCAACGGAGAGGGAATAGGACATACGCAGTATTTT.

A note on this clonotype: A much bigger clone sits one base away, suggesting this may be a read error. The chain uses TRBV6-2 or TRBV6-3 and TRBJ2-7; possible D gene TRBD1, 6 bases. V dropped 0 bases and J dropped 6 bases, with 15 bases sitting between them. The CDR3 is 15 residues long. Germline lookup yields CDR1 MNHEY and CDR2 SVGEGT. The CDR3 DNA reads TGTGCCAGCAGTTACTCGCAGGGGTGGACGGGCGAGCAGTACTTC. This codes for CASSYSQGWTGEQYF.

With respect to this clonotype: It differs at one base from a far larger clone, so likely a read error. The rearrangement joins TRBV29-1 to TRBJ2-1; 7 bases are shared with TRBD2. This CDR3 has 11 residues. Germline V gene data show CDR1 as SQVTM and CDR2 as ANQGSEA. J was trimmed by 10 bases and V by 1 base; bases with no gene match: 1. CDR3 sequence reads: CSVEGDYEQFF. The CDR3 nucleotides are TGCAGCGTTGAAGGGGACTACGAGCAGTTCTTC.

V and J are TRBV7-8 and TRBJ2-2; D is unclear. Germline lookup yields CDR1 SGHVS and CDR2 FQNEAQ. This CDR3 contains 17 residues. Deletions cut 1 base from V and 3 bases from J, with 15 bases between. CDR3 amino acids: CASSLDEFWEYTGELFF. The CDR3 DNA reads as TGTGCCAGCAGCTTAGATGAGTTTTGGGAATACACCGGGGAGCTGTTTTTT.

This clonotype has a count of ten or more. CDR3 coding DNA: TGTGCCAGCAGTATGGGACTAGGTGATTCAAAAAACATTCAGTACTTC. Amino acids: CASSMGLGDSKNIQYF. This sequence joins TRBV28 and TRBJ2-4; 8 bases align to TRBD2. There are 16 residues in the CDR3. The germline V gene encodes CDR1 MDHEN and CDR2 SYDVKM. V lost 5 bases, J lost 4 bases, and 10 bases stayed unmatched.

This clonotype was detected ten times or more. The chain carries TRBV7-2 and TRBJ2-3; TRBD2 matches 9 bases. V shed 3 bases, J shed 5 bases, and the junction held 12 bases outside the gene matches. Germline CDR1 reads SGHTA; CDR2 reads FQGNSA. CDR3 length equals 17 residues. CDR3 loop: CASSFSLGGRAGDTQYF. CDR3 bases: TGTGCCAGCAGCTTTTCGCTCGGCGGGAGGGCCGGAGATACGCAGTATTTT.

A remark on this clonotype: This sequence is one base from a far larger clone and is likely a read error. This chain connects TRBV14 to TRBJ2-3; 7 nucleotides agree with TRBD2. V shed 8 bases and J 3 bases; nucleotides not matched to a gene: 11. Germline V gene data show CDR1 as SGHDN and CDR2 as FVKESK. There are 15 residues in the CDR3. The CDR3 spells CASGLKAGSTDTQYF. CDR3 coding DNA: TGTGCCAGCGGTTTAAAAGCGGGATCAACAGATACGCAGTATTTT.

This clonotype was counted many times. The CDR3 sequence: CASSPGGSVISYEQYF. The CDR3 region has the DNA TGTGCCAGCAGTCCCGGGGGTAGCGTGATTTCCTACGAGCAGTACTTC. V gene TRBV12-3 or TRBV12-4 combines with J gene TRBJ2-7, with D perhaps TRBD2 (6 bases). The CDR3 has 16 amino acids. The V end was cut by 5 bases, the J end by 1 base, with 18 bases between.

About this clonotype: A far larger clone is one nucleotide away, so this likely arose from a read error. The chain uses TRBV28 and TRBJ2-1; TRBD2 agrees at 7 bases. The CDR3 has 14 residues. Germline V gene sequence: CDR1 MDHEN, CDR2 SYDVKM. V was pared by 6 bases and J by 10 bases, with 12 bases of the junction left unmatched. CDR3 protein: CASSPGGSSYEQFF. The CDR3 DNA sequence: TGTGCCAGCAGCCCCGGGGGGAGCTCCTACGAGCAGTTCTTC.

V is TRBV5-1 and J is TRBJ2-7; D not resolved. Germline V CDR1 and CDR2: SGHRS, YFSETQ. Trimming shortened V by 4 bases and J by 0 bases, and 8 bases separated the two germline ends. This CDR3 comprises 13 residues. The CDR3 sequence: CASSPRVSYEQYF. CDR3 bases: TGCGCCAGCAGCCCGCGCGTCTCCTACGAGCAGTACTTC.

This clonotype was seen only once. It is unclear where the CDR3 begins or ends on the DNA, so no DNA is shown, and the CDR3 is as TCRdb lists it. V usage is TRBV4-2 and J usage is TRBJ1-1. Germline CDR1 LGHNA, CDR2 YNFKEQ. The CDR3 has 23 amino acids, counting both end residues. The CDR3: CASTQTSVYFCAISETGNTEAFF.

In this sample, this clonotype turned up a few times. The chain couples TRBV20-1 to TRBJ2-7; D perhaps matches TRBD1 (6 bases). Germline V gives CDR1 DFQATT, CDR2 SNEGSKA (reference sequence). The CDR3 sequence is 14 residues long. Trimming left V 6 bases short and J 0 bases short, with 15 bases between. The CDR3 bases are TGCAGTGCCAGGGGACCGATCTCCTCCTACGAGCAGTACTTC. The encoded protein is CSARGPISSYEQYF.

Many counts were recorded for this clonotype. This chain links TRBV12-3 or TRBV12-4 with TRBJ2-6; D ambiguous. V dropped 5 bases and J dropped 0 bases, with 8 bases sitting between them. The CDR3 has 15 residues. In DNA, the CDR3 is TGTGCCAGCAGTCCCCCAATCTCTGGGGCCAACGTCCTGACTTTC. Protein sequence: CASSPPISGANVLTF.

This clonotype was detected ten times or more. DNA for the CDR3: TGTGCCTGGAGTTCCGGCACAGGGAAGGCCGAGCAGTACTTC. Protein sequence: CAWSSGTGKAEQYF. The V gene is TRBV30, the J gene TRBJ2-7; weak D call: TRBD1 (6 bases). Trimming left V 2 bases short and J 6 bases short, with 17 bases between. The CDR3 extends over 14 amino acids. Germline V CDR1 and CDR2: GTSNPN, SVGIG (reference sequence). Full variable domain (outside the CDR3, taken from reference TRBV30 and TRBJ2-7): SQTIHQWPATLVQPVGSPLSLECTVEGTSNPNLYWYRQAAGRGLQLLFYSVGIGQISSEVPQNLSASRPQDRQFILSSKKLLLSDSGFYLCAWSSGTGKAEQYFGPGTRLTVT.